One sample yielded the 18 T cell receptor beta chains listed below, sequenced in a study of T cell clonality in common variable immunodeficiency. Profiled with immunoSEQ multiplex PCR; TCRdb holds only in-frame clones, not every one. The sample yields approximately 64,000 clones, without any singletons. Sequencing was done on a sample of peripheral blood mononuclear cells. The receptor source for this set is a person aged 18-70 years in good health.

This clone was recorded many times. The CDR3 is cut off 3 residues early in the read; its end comes from the germline J gene. This sequence joins TRBV30 and TRBJ2-3, with TRBD2 identical over 13 bases. Germline CDR1 is GTSNPN and CDR2 is SVGIG (reference sequence). This CDR3 comprises 14 residues. The covered CDR3 bases are TGTGCGAGGGGGACTAGCGGGGGCACAGATACG. Translation gives CARGTSGGTDT. The entire CDR3 protein reads CARGTSGGTDTQYF.

There are many counts of this clone. The read gets to within 3 residues of the CDR3 end, and the germline J gene fills in the rest. V gene TRBV30 combines with J gene TRBJ1-6, with 8 bases lining up with TRBD1. Germline CDR1 GTSNPN, CDR2 SVGIG (reference sequence). The V gene end was trimmed by 7 bases and the J gene end by 5 bases; junction bases not matched to a gene: 4. The CDR3 is 13 amino acids. The sequenced CDR3 bases are TGTGCCTCCGGCAGGGGGCATAATTCACCC. Its protein product is CASGRGHNSP. The CDR3, in full, reads CASGRGHNSPLHF.

This clone was picked up many times. The CDR3 sequence is CASSLVDSGHSPLHF. The CDR3 bases that were read are TGTGCCAGCAGTCTGGTTGACAGTGGTCATTCACCC. The rearrangement joins TRBV28 to TRBJ1-6, with D possibly matching TRBD1 (5 bases). The DNA ends 3 residues before the CDR3 does, and the rest of the CDR3 is filled in from the germline J gene. This CDR3 contains 15 residues. The germline V and J ends were trimmed by 5 bases and 8 bases, with 16 bases remaining between them. Germline V lookup: CDR1 MDHEN, CDR2 SYDVKM.

Many counts were recorded for this clone. Coverage ceases 3 residues before the CDR3 finishes, and the germline J gene fills in the end. The rearrangement links TRBV10-2 to TRBJ2-5; D is uncertain. Germline V gene lookup returns CDR1 WSHSY and CDR2 SAAADI. With 1 base removed from V and 4 bases from J, the gap between germline ends came to 13 bases. This CDR3 comprises 15 residues. CDR3 DNA (partial): TGCGCCAGCAGTGAGTTGGCAGGAGCAAGAGAGACC. This sequence encodes CASSELAGARET. The full CDR3 reads CASSELAGARETQYF.

This clone was counted many times. The sequenced fragment ends 3 residues before the CDR3 boundary, so the rest is inferred from the germline J gene. The V call is TRBV12-3 or TRBV12-4, the J call TRBJ1-4, with 9 bases that match TRBD1. Losses at the gene ends were 3 bases for V and 6 bases for J; bases not matched to a gene: 2. This CDR3 spans 14 amino acids. The CDR3 DNA, read in part, is TGTGCCAGCAGTTTTAGACAGGGGGATGAAAAA. This gives the protein CASSFRQGDEK. The whole CDR3 is CASSFRQGDEKLFF.

There are many counts of this clone. The read ends 3 residues shy of where the CDR3 ends; the end is completed using the germline J gene. The chain uses TRBV6-4 and TRBJ1-1; D may be TRBD1 (6 bases). Trimming pared 5 bases from V and 0 bases from J, leaving 13 bases between. The CDR3 loop spans 15 amino acids. In germline, CDR1 is MRHNA, CDR2 SNTAGT. Partial CDR3 DNA: TGTGCCAGCAGTCGAGAACAGGGTTTGAACACTGAA. This codes for CASSREQGLNTE. The full CDR3 protein reads CASSREQGLNTEAFF.

This clone was observed many times. The read comes to an end 3 residues before the CDR3 does, leaving the germline J gene to fill in the end. The chain recombines TRBV18 with TRBJ2-3, with D perhaps TRBD1 (6 bases). Germline V gene data show CDR1 as KGHSH and CDR2 as LQKENI. The CDR3 is 14 residues long. V gave up 3 bases and J gave up 2 bases, with 9 bases separating them. CDR3 bases read: TGTGCCAGCTCACCTAGGACAGTCACAGATACG. Protein: CASSPRTVTDT. The whole CDR3 reads CASSPRTVTDTQYF.

This clone has a count of ten or more. Read coverage stops 3 residues before the CDR3 terminus; the germline J gene supplies the remainder. V gene TRBV13 combines with J gene TRBJ1-2; possibly TRBD1 for D (5 bases). Germline V gives CDR1 PRHDT, CDR2 FYEKMQ (reference sequence). V lost 2 bases to trimming and J lost 6 bases, with 16 bases between them. This CDR3 is built from 15 residues. CDR3 residues: CASSLYGATPHGYTF. CDR3 DNA (partial): TGTGCCAGCAGCTTATATGGGGCGACCCCCCATGGC.

This clone appeared many times. Incomplete CDR3 DNA: TGTGCCAGCAGTAACCCGGGGGGACGGGGCAATCAGCCC. Translated, it gives CASSNPGGRGNQP. The CDR3 in its entirety is CASSNPGGRGNQPQHF. The genes are TRBV2 and TRBJ1-5; maybe TRBD1 (5 bases). The CDR3 extends 3 residues past the end of the read, so its final part is completed from the germline J gene. Germline V gives CDR1 SNHLY, CDR2 FYNNEI. The CDR3 has 16 residues. The germline V and J ends were trimmed by 5 bases and 2 bases, with 16 bases remaining between them.

There are many counts of this clone. The CDR3 is CASSLLQATDTQYF. The sequenced part of the CDR3 DNA is TGCGCCAGCAGCTTGCTCCAGGCCACAGATACG. V is TRBV5-1 and J is TRBJ2-3; D remains ambiguous. The CDR3 goes on 3 residues after the read ends, and that part is filled in from the germline J gene. The CDR3 has 14 residues. Trimming left V 1 base short and J 2 bases short, with 8 bases between. The V gene's germline CDR1 is SGHRS and CDR2 YFSETQ.

This clone was observed many times. The chain's CDR3 is CSAHGTGIGLTDTQYF. The sequenced part of the CDR3 DNA is TGCAGTGCTCACGGGACAGGGATCGGCTTGACAGATACG. The chain uses TRBV20-1 and TRBJ2-3; 9 bases are shared with TRBD1. The CDR3 is cut off 3 residues early in the read; its end comes from the germline J gene. The germline V gene has CDR1 DFQATT and CDR2 SNEGSKA (reference sequence). Trimming took 5 bases from V and 3 from J; bases not matched to a gene: 12. The CDR3 length is 16 residues.

This clone was detected ten times or more. The sequenced fragment ends 3 residues before the CDR3 boundary, so the rest is inferred from the germline J gene. The rearrangement uses TRBV30 and TRBJ2-5; D is possibly TRBD2 (6 bases). Germline V gene sequence: CDR1 GTSNPN, CDR2 SVGIG (reference sequence). The CDR3 totals 14 residues. Trimming took 3 bases from V and 1 from J, leaving 12 bases between them. The part of the CDR3 DNA that was read is TGTGCCTGGAGCCCCCAGCGGGCCCAAGAGACC. The encoded protein is CAWSPQRAQET. The CDR3, in full, reads CAWSPQRAQETQYF.

This clone was recorded at least ten times. The sequenced fragment ends 3 residues before the CDR3 boundary, so the rest is inferred from the germline J gene. The chain has TRBV7-9 and TRBJ2-1, with TRBD2 as a possible D gene (5 bases). Deletions cut 2 bases from V and 1 base from J, with 9 bases between. The CDR3 totals 15 residues. Germline CDR1 SEHNR, CDR2 FQNEAQ (reference sequence). CDR3 DNA (partial): TGTGCCAGCAGCTTAATACTAGAATCCTACAATGAG. It encodes CASSLILESYNE. The whole CDR3 reads CASSLILESYNEQFF.

In this sample, this clone turned up many times. The CDR3: CASSSGNRGTGTEAFF. The covered CDR3 bases are TGCGCCAGCAGCTCGGGGAACAGGGGCACGGGAACTGAA. The chain uses TRBV5-1 and TRBJ1-1; 7 bases map to TRBD1. Read data end 3 residues before the CDR3 end; the end is taken from the germline J gene. Germline lookup yields CDR1 SGHRS and CDR2 YFSETQ. Unmatched junction bases numbered 13, after V lost 3 bases and J lost 5 bases. CDR3 length: 16 residues.

This clone was seen ten or more times. The read falls 3 residues short of the CDR3 end, and the missing part is taken from the germline J gene. The chain recombines TRBV20-1 with TRBJ2-1, with D possibly TRBD1 on 6 matching bases. The CDR3 covers 11 residues. The V gene's germline CDR1 is DFQATT and CDR2 SNEGSKA (reference sequence). CDR3 DNA (partial): TGCAGCAGCTGGGGGCACAATGAG. Amino acid sequence: CSSWGHNE. The CDR3 in its entirety is CSSWGHNEQFF.

This clone occurred many times. Read sequence stops 3 residues before the CDR3 end, and the germline J gene provides the missing end. The rearrangement uses TRBV5-1 and TRBJ2-1, with TRBD2 matching over 7 bases. The J segment lost 5 bases and the V segment lost 1 base, leaving 9 bases of the junction unmatched. The CDR3 sequence is 16 residues long. CDR1 is SGHRS and CDR2 is YFSETQ in the germline V gene. The CDR3 loop reads CASSLTSTSVHNEQFF. CDR3 DNA, as far as it was read: TGCGCCAGCAGCTTGACGTCAACTAGCGTCCACAATGAG.

There are many counts of this clone. Here the CDR3 reads CASGFLLPATDSPLHF. Incomplete CDR3 DNA: TGTGCTAGTGGTTTCCTCCTTCCTGCAACTGATTCACCC. J is TRBJ1-6 and V is TRBV12-5; D ambiguous. The observed sequence ends 3 residues before the CDR3 terminus, with the missing tail filled in from the germline J gene. The CDR3 loop spans 16 amino acids. The germline CDR1 and CDR2 sequences are LGHNT and FRNRAP. V was pared by 3 bases and J by 8 bases, with 17 bases between.

There are many counts of this clone. The sequenced fragment ends 3 residues before the CDR3 boundary, so the rest is inferred from the germline J gene. V usage is TRBV20-1 and J usage is TRBJ1-4; D is perhaps TRBD1 (6 bases). V was pared by 4 bases and J by 5 bases, with 17 bases between. The CDR3 extends over 15 amino acids. Germline-derived CDR1 and CDR2 are DFQATT and SNEGSKA (reference sequence). CDR3 protein: CSATPPTGLNEKLFF. Partial CDR3 DNA: TGCAGTGCTACCCCCCCGACAGGCCTAAATGAAAAA.